These T cell receptor beta chains were read from a single sample in a study of T cell changes during pregnancy in multiple sclerosis. Clones were sequenced by immunoSEQ multiplex PCR, and TCRdb holds only the in-frame ones, with some missing. Of about 80,000 clones in the sample, just over 90% were seen once. This material consisted of peripheral blood, taken before pregnancy. The receptors come from a female donor with multiple sclerosis, enrolled in a pregnancy study. Each CDR3 is given with its conserved first and last residue. D genes are given only for firm matches. Clone size is shown for a subset of rows, as once, few, many or a class of expanded clone.

abundance	d_gene	len	v_gene	j_gene	CDR3nt	CDR3aa
few	TRBD1	11	TRBV2	TRBJ1-2	TGTGCCAGCAGTCGGACAGGGCCAATACCCTTC	CASSRTGPIPF
NA	TRBD2	14	TRBV6-5	TRBJ2-3	TGTGCCAGCAGTTCGGCGGGGGGGATAGATACGCAGTATTTT	CASSSAGGIDTQYF
NA	TRBD1	16	TRBV19	TRBJ1-1	TGTGCCAGTATCGGAGGGACAGCCATAGCCAACACTGAAGCTTTCTTT	CASIGGTAIANTEAFF
NA	NA	15	TRBV23-1	TRBJ2-3	TGCGCCAGTTCCTTGGATCCACGGGTCCCCGATACGCAGTATTTT	CASSLDPRVPDTQYF
NA	TRBD1	15	TRBV7-9	TRBJ1-2	TGTGCCAGCAGCCCCCAGGGGGGAGTGGACTATGGCTACACCTTC	CASSPQGGVDYGYTF
NA	TRBD1	15	TRBV7-2	TRBJ1-2	TGTGCCAGCAGCTCCACTGGACAGGGGGCGAGGGGCTACACCTTC	CASSSTGQGARGYTF
NA	NA	16	TRBV6-5	TRBJ2-2	TGTGCCAGCAGTTTCAACAGGGACCCGGCGCCCGGGGAGCTGTTTTTT	CASSFNRDPAPGELFF
NA	NA	13	TRBV6-1	TRBJ1-2	TGTGCCAGCAGGGGTACAGGGATCGATGGCTACACCTTC	CASRGTGIDGYTF
NA	NA	13	TRBV6-4	TRBJ1-1	TGTGCCAGCAGTATCTGGAAGGGGACTGAAGCTTTCTTT	CASSIWKGTEAFF
once	TRBD2	15	TRBV28	TRBJ2-5	TGTGCCAGCATTCGGACTAGCGGGCTTATAGAGACCCAGTACTTC	CASIRTSGLIETQYF
few	TRBD1	12	TRBV6-5	TRBJ1-1	TGTGCCAGCAGTCGACAGGGGGGTGAAGCTTTCTTT	CASSRQGGEAFF
NA	NA	14	TRBV2	TRBJ1-6	TGTGCCAGCAGTTGGGGCCCTTTAAATTTTGCCCTCCACTTT	CASSWGPLNFALHF
NA	NA	14	TRBV5-1	TRBJ1-2	TGCGCCAGCAGGTTGGAACAGCCCCTCTATGGCTACACCTTC	CASRLEQPLYGYTF
once	TRBD1	15	TRBV6-6	TRBJ2-7	TGTGCCAGCAGTTACTCTGCCGACAGGGGGGCCGAGCAGTACTTC	CASSYSADRGAEQYF
NA	NA	15	TRBV19	TRBJ1-1	TGTGCCAGTAGTATATACGGGGGAATAATGCCTGAAGCTTTCTTT	CASSIYGGIMPEAFF
NA	TRBD1	14	TRBV27	TRBJ1-1	TGTGCCAGCAGCTTGGGACAGGGAAACACTGAAGCTTTCTTT	CASSLGQGNTEAFF
NA	TRBD2	15	TRBV19	TRBJ2-2	TGTGCCAGTAGTATAGGCGGGGGGATCACCGGGGAGCTGTTTTTT	CASSIGGGITGELFF
NA	NA	15	TRBV7-2	TRBJ1-1	TGTGCCAGCAGCTTAGTCGGAGGGGATTACACTGAAGCTTTCTTT	CASSLVGGDYTEAFF
NA	NA	14	TRBV19	TRBJ1-6	TGTGCCAGTAGCCCGTTGGGGGCCTATTCACCCCTCCACTTT	CASSPLGAYSPLHF
few	NA	15	TRBV27	TRBJ1-2	TGTGCCAGCAGTTTCACCTCGGGGGGCCACTATGGCTACACCTTC	CASSFTSGGHYGYTF
NA	TRBD1	15	TRBV19	TRBJ2-1	TGTGCCAGTAGTTCCGGACAGGGGGTTTACAATGAGCAGTTCTTC	CASSSGQGVYNEQFF
few	TRBD1	14	TRBV18	TRBJ2-7	TGTGCCAGCTCACCAGGGACAGGAGCCCTCGAGCAGTACTTC	CASSPGTGALEQYF
NA	NA	12	TRBV5-5	TRBJ2-7	TGTGCCAGCAGCTTAAGGGGGTACGAGCAGTACTTC	CASSLRGYEQYF
NA	NA	14	TRBV13	TRBJ1-6	TGTGCCAGCAGCTTAGGCGGGGAAAAATCACCCCTCCACTTT	CASSLGGEKSPLHF
once	TRBD1	14	TRBV6-5	TRBJ2-1	TGTGCCAGCAGTTGGGACAGGGGGTTCGGGGAGCAGTTCTTC	CASSWDRGFGEQFF
NA	TRBD2	15	TRBV19	TRBJ2-5	TGTGCCAGTAGTATAGGCAATAGCGGGGGGGAGACCCAGTACTTC	CASSIGNSGGETQYF
NA	NA	11	TRBV2	TRBJ2-3	TGTGCCAGCAGGTCAGGCGATACGCAGTATTTT	CASRSGDTQYF